The present entry profiles one TCR beta chain with its context. Antigen unknown. Germline V gene data show CDR1 as SGHTA and CDR2 as FQGTGA. The CDR3 runs to 15 residues. The V gene end was trimmed by 8 bases and the J gene end by 4 bases; junction bases not matched to a gene: 7. This sample was taken from a study of cytomegalovirus exposure and HLA in healthy donors. 60 Vbeta and 13 Jbeta primers were used in PCR. Profiling relied on immunoSEQ multiplex PCR, and the TCRdb table lists in-frame clones only, not all of them. The repertoire includes about 120,000 clones, roughly 9% of them detected once, and 2.5% to 3.5% sits in the top ten. Regarding the study as a whole: A few of the chains that were CMV-associated were confirmed in vitro to be specific for CMV antigens.

This sequence was found in a man between 25 and 39 years old in good health and CMV-seronegative. This chain uses TRBV7-3 with TRBJ2-1; 11 bases are shared with TRBD2. Sequencing input: PBMCs. The CDR3 reads CASGFTSGGYNEQFF. For the CDR3, the DNA is TGTGCCAGCGGTTTCACTAGCGGGGGTTACAATGAGCAGTTCTTC.